This T cell receptor beta chain was documented in a study of cytomegalovirus exposure and HLA in healthy donors (dated by TCRdb to the late 2010s). About the study as a whole: In an earlier analysis of some 550 of the donors, about 270 Gb of sequence data and 90 million to 120 million unique TCR beta sequences from about 179 million T cells were reported. Among several hundred genotyped donors of the cohort, an average of about 220,000 unique TCR beta nucleotide sequences was sequenced per donor, of which roughly 18% were non-productive. Alongside the repertoire data, information on donor age, sex, ethnicity and CMV serostatus was compiled. To predict cytomegalovirus infection status, the study brought together high-throughput TCR immunosequencing, statistical association of individual TCRs with disease status, and machine learning. Both class I and class II loci were covered by HLA typing, at four-digit resolution. All discovery cohort repertoires had been generated using a single sequencing platform. To decide whether each TCR beta V gene segment behaved as functional or pseudogenic, an earlier analysis of over 500 of the donors relied on high-throughput TCR beta sequencing. The study was designed to test whether signatures of past pathogen exposure could be identified by cataloging public T cell receptors. In a later genetic analysis, genome-wide SNP genotypes for about 55% of the roughly 670 donors were used, and that subset was treated as a discovery cohort. An early release covering more than 500 HLA-typed donors comprised 250 to 350 gigabases of sequencing data and around 80 million unique TCR sequences. Among the roughly 400 genotyped donors, around 81% belonged to the genetic ancestry cluster associated with self-reported Caucasian donors. The later analysis used no new phenotypic data to find candidate immune exposures, relying instead on TCR beta sequences and their occurrence across donors. The study used immunosequencing to profile the T cell repertoires of 670 or so subjects and linked those repertoires to cytomegalovirus serostatus. Typing coverage varied by locus: about 629-640 donors for A, B, C, DRB1 and DQB1; roughly 520 for DQA1; approximately 570 for DPA1; fewer than 480 for DPB1. Four or five DR-DQ haplotypes were treated as single units for association and clustering because of strong linkage in the cohort. In a later analysis, previously published TCR beta repertoires from about 640 donors were re-analyzed and high-resolution HLA genotyping was added so that TCR occurrence patterns could be studied. Along with the roughly 670-subject first cohort, a separate validation cohort of over 90 different subjects was used.

From cysteine to phenylalanine, the CDR3 is 15 amino acids long. Kept here is only the CDR3 DNA, which spans 45 bases and is read in frame from base 1. Sequences LNHDA (CDR1) and SQIVND (CDR2) are obtained from the germline V gene (reference sequence). Trimming takes 6 bases off V and 3 bases off J; junction bases not matched to a gene: 4. A remark on this clone: Which antigen it targets is not known. No base quality values were provided; no much bigger clone lies one nucleotide off.

In total, 500 to 700 healthy bone marrow donors made up the cohort. All cohort members were sampled while nominally healthy, although unrecorded immune exposures were likely present. The donor was CMV seronegative and was included in the group of approximately 350 seronegative cohort members. Each donor provided a peripheral blood sample, and peripheral blood mononuclear cells were used for TCR beta sequencing. The Qiagen DNeasy Blood Extraction Kit was used to extract genomic DNA from the blood cell samples. The study at large found these results: The only immune exposure information available for the cohort was CMV serostatus. A later analysis reported that several top co-occurrence clusters appeared linked to parvovirus B19, influenza, CMV and Epstein-Barr virus. In a later genetic analysis, a missense DCLRE1C variant was associated with V-gene and J-gene trimming of TCR beta chains, and the association was replicated in an independent cohort. Strong co-occurrence of HLA alleles, especially DR and DQ, made assigning TCR associations to individual alleles difficult. In vitro tests confirmed that a few of the cytomegalovirus-associated TCR beta chains recognize cytomegalovirus antigens. Roughly uniform sequencing depth across donors was assumed in presence/absence analyses, although this assumption may not hold. In the study, some 160 TCR beta chains were listed as associated with cytomegalovirus. The sequencing pipeline was judged likely to have produced a cluster of highly shared sequence variants as a technical artifact. Most TCR sequences were seen in very few donors, while some public TCRs were found in many individuals. According to a later analysis, TCR association rates differed among HLA loci, with DRB1 alleles showing the most associated TCRs and HLA-C alleles showing the fewest. The 87-base-pair reads could not distinguish some IMGT-functional V segments, including TRBV6-2 and TRBV6-3, so those segments were excluded. Because counts were too low, more than 15 rarely observed V segments, including chromosome 9 orphons, were excluded from the earlier analysis of some 540 of the donors. A further reported finding was that TCR beta sequences accurately predicted the HLA-A and HLA-B alleles for most subjects in the first cohort. In a later analysis, HLA-associated TCR beta chains showed more clonal expansion and lower generation probabilities than non-associated chains that were equally common. In a later analysis, some 18,000 TCR beta sequences were associated with specific HLA alleles at a false discovery rate of 0.05. According to a later genetic analysis, donors in an Asian-associated ancestry cluster had fewer N-insertions in productive TCRs than the approximately 650-donor mean. Only TCR beta chains were sequenced in this cohort, and the absence of alpha or paired-chain data limited detectable features. It was suggested by the authors that the approach could potentially be generalized to other disease states and immunological phenotypes. Most CMV-associated TCR beta chains appeared to be HLA-restricted in a later analysis, and the HLA associations seemed to be driven largely by CMV exposure. Correlated functional status among segregating V segments might reflect linkage disequilibrium, but an unknown experimental factor could not be ruled out. The classifier was reported to diagnose cytomegalovirus status with high specificity and sensitivity in both the original and validation cohorts. In an earlier analysis of 587 of the donors, most TCR beta V segments appeared in productive rearrangements about 90% or about 30% of the time, broadly matching IMGT annotations. Because HLA typing was unavailable for some donors at each locus, only the typed subset was used in association tests.

Preparation of the library involved the immunoSEQ multiplex PCR assay. For the multiplex PCR, a mixture combining 60 forward primers for TCR Vbeta segments and 13 reverse primers for TCR Jbeta segments was used. The CDR3 region of rearranged TCR beta genes was amplified from genomic DNA by a multiplex PCR assay. The Illumina HiSeq System was used to sequence the amplified TCR beta libraries as 87-base-pair reads. The authors' analysis ran thus. Across the 666 repertoires, a later analysis counted 78 million or so unique TCR beta chains, around 11 million of which were shared by at least two donors. Raw reads were error-corrected and collapsed into unique sequences by a nearest-neighbor algorithm in which closely related sequences were merged to remove PCR and sequencing errors. V, D and J gene segments were assigned by aligning CDR3 sequences to IMGT reference sequences. For a sequence to be retained, a match of at least six nucleotides to both a V gene segment and a J gene segment was required. A rearrangement was called productive if the CDR3 had no stop codons and remained in frame with V and J, and every other rearrangement was called non-productive. Following IMGT convention, CDR3 was defined as the stretch from the second conserved V-encoded cysteine to the conserved J-encoded phenylalanine. The earlier analysis of about 610 of the donors excluded any sequence lacking an unambiguous match to a single V gene segment. In an earlier analysis of 500 to 750 of the donors, V segments were called functional above 56.7% productive rearrangements and were called segregating when the between-donor standard deviation exceeded 5%. To diagnose cytomegalovirus status from the catalog of TCR beta chain sequences, a statistical classification framework was built. In a later analysis, V and J genes were assigned by comparing TCR nucleotide sequences against IMGT/GENE-DB human TR gene sequences. Using the TCRdist pipeline, a later analysis assigned CDR3 sequences along with most-parsimonious VDJ recombination scenarios. In a later analysis, each TCR beta chain was defined by its CDR3 amino acid sequence together with its V-gene family, and reads without a unique V-gene family were excluded. A later analysis removed 500 to 650 highly shared, low-generation-probability nucleotide sequences to deal with suspected cross-contamination and a sequencing artifact. For each public chain, a later analysis derived a clonal expansion index from normalized ranks of inferred template counts within each repertoire. In a later analysis, generation probabilities were computed with a VDJ recombination model fitted to out-of-frame rearrangements, and the resulting probabilities were checked against IGoR. In a later analysis, hypergeometric tests were used to score TCR-TCR, TCR-HLA and TCR-CMV co-occurrence, with a repertoire-size bias correction applied to TCR pairs. False discovery rates were estimated in a later analysis by permuting HLA or CMV assignments 20 times. In a later analysis, co-occurring TCRs were grouped with DBSCAN, and TCRdist sequence similarity was added when clustering was performed within HLA-allele-positive subsets. For co-occurrence clustering, repertoires with fewer than 30,000 or more than 120,000 public chains were excluded, along with five repertoires with anomalous nucleotide sharing. In TCRdb, the immuneACCESS table is reduced to in-frame sequences with V and J assigned. These tables do not hold every clone; where another copy was compared, an unresolved V gene accounts for under half, and the others remain unexplained. That table gives V, J and clone size, and the DNA gave D and trimming. The sample table records under 110,000 clones; roughly 79% of these occur just once. The ten largest clones capture about 1.9% of the sample.

Sample: PBMCs. The chain links TRBV19 with TRBJ2-3, and 12 junction bases match TRBD2. This TCR was recovered from a woman aged 40 to 50 in good health and CMV-seronegative. CDR3 region: CASSRTSGATDTQYF. Read as DNA, the sequence is TGTGCCAGTAGCCGGACTAGCGGGGCAACAGATACGCAGTATTTT.